These 11 T cell receptor beta chains originate from one sample sequenced in a study of long-term antiretroviral therapy in people with HIV. The assay, immunoSEQ v3.0, was run at survey level. Assay: immunoSEQ multiplex PCR; the TCRdb copy retains only in-frame clones and omits some. The sample lists about 33,000 clones; about 80% were seen once. This specimen consisted of unsorted PBMCs, obtained 2 years after starting antiretroviral therapy. Receptors were obtained from a woman in her forties or fifties with HIV.

This clone was observed a handful of times. The rearrangement links TRBV10-2 to TRBJ1-5; TRBD1 matches at 8 bases. Per the germline V gene, CDR1 is WSHSY and CDR2 is SAAADI. The CDR3 extends over 14 amino acids. V dropped 6 bases and J dropped 6; count of bases not matched to a gene: 7. The CDR3 sequence is CASRDPGGFQPQHF. Written as DNA, the CDR3 is TGCGCCAGCAGGGATCCAGGGGGCTTTCAGCCCCAGCATTTT.

The chain has TRBV27 and TRBJ2-7, with D uncertain. V was trimmed by 6 bases and J by 3 bases, leaving 18 bases between them. The germline CDR1 and CDR2 sequences are MNHEY and SMNVEV (reference sequence). This CDR3 is 15 amino acids long. The CDR3 region is CASSPRVGPIYEQYV. The CDR3 DNA sequence: TGTGCCAGCAGCCCCCGAGTAGGGCCGATCTACGAGCAGTACGTC.

This clone appeared once. The chain recombines TRBV28 with TRBJ2-1; 10 positions match TRBD1. The germline V gene encodes CDR1 MDHEN and CDR2 SYDVKM. The CDR3 runs to 16 residues. J lost 4 bases, V lost 5 bases, and 8 bases had no gene match. In nucleotides, the CDR3 is TGTGCCAGCAGTACTCCGGGACAGGGGACATACAATGAGCAGTTCTTC. This sequence encodes CASSTPGQGTYNEQFF.

V and J are TRBV5-1 and TRBJ2-3; 11 positions agree with TRBD2. There are 15 residues in the CDR3. CDR1 is SGHRS, CDR2 YFSETQ, per germline. The ends lost 2 bases at V and 4 bases at J; junction bases unmatched: 3. The CDR3 nucleotides read TGCGCCAGCAGCTTAACTAGCGGGGGCGCAGATACGCAGTATTTT. Translation: CASSLTSGGADTQYF.

V is TRBV10-3 and J is TRBJ2-7, with a possible D match to TRBD1 (6 bases). Trimming removed 6 bases at V and 0 bases at J, with 9 bases between. Germline loops: CDR1 ENHRY, CDR2 SYGVKD. CDR3 length equals 13 residues. CDR3 amino acids: CAISQGNSYEQYF. CDR3 DNA sequence: TGTGCCATCAGCCAGGGGAACTCCTACGAGCAGTACTTC.

The rearrangement links TRBV5-6 to TRBJ1-5; 7 nucleotides align to TRBD1. Unmatched junction bases numbered 7, after V lost 4 bases and J lost 12 bases. CDR1 is SGHDT and CDR2 is YYEEEE in the germline V gene. This CDR3 contains 12 residues. DNA of the CDR3: TGTGCCAGCAGCCCGAAACAGGGGCGCCAGCATTTT. Its protein is CASSPKQGRQHF.

The J gene is TRBJ2-2, the V gene TRBV5-1, with 7 positions matching TRBD1. CDR1 SGHRS and CDR2 YFSETQ come from the germline V gene. The junction had 8 bases not matched to a gene; V was cut back by 4 bases and J by 2 bases. The CDR3 has 16 residues. CDR3 sequence reads: CASSLRGQPNTGELFF. The CDR3 DNA follows: TGCGCCAGCAGCCTGAGGGGACAGCCTAACACCGGGGAGCTGTTTTTT.

CDR3 loop: CASSLASGFYEQYV. The DNA of the CDR3 is TGTGCCAGCAGCTTGGCCAGCGGCTTTTACGAGCAGTACGTC. The gene calls are TRBV5-6 and TRBJ2-7; D perhaps matches TRBD2 (5 bases). The CDR3 is 14 residues long. Germline-derived CDR1 and CDR2 are SGHDT and YYEEEE. The germline V and J ends were trimmed by 0 bases and 4 bases, with 11 bases remaining between them.

This chain uses TRBV28 with TRBJ2-7; 11 positions match TRBD1. CDR3 length: 17 residues. V trimming: 5 bases; J trimming: 4 bases; junction bases outside the gene matches: 13. Germline CDR1 is MDHEN and CDR2 is SYDVKM. CDR3 in DNA: TGTGCCAGCAGTGCCGGGACAGGGGGGATGAGTTCGTACGAGCAGTACTTC. It specifies CASSAGTGGMSSYEQYF.

This clone turned up a few times. The V gene is TRBV5-4, the J gene TRBJ2-2; TRBD1 matches 8 bases. The CDR3 extends over 15 amino acids. Germline-derived CDR1 and CDR2 are SGHNT and YYREEE (reference sequence). V gave up 4 bases and J gave up 5 bases; unmatched junction bases: 7. The CDR3 sequence: CASSRGQAETGELFF. CDR3 sequence (DNA): TGTGCCAGCAGCCGGGGACAGGCGGAAACCGGGGAGCTGTTTTTT.

The rearrangement links TRBV2 to TRBJ2-3; 12 bases agree with TRBD2. The CDR3 loop spans 17 amino acids. Trimming removed 4 bases from V and 1 base from J; junction bases left unmatched: 6. Per germline, CDR1 SNHLY and CDR2 FYNNEI. CDR3 sequence: CASSALAGGQRTDTQYF. For the CDR3, the DNA is TGTGCCAGCAGTGCCCTAGCGGGGGGGCAACGCACAGATACGCAGTATTTT.